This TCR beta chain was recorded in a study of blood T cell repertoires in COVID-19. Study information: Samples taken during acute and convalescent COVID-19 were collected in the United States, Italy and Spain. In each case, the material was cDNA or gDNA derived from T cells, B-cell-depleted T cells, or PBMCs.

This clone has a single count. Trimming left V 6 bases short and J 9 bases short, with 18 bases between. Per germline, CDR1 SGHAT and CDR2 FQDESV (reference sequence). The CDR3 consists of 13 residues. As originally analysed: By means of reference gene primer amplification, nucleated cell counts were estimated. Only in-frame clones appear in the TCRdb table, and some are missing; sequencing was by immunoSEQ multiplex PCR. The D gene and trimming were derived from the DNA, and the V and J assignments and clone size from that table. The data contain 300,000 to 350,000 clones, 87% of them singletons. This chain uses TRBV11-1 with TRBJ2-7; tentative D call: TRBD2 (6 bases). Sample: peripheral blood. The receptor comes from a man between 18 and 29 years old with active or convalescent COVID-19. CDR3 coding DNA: TGTGCCAGCAGTCGTGGACGGGGAGGTCCGCAGTACTTC. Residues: CASSRGRGGPQYF.